The rows below give T cell receptor beta chains drawn from one sample of a study of regulatory T cells in long-lasting Graves disease. TCRdb re-analysed the multiplex PCR reads in MiXCR, keeping a single row per CDR3 protein. This sample yields some 420,000 distinct CDR3 sequences, of which about 22% are seen a single time; 10% to 15% belongs to the top ten. This sample comprised peripheral blood mononuclear cells (PBMCs), obtained when the disease was refractory, from a patient treated with antithyroid drugs. These receptors all stem from a female donor with Graves disease. The CDR3 runs from the conserved cysteine through the conserved F or W. D genes are given only for firm matches. For some rows the clone size is stated as once, few or many, or as a class when expanded; others skip it.

cdr3_aa cdr3_nt clone_size d_call j_call cdr3_length v_call
CASSQGTTWDSNYGYTF TGTGCCAGCAGCCAGGGGACCACGTGGGACTCTAACTATGGCTACACCTTC NA NA TRBJ1-2 17 TRBV5-6
CASSLGPLGEKLFF TGTGCCAGCAGTTTAGGACCGCTGGGGGAAAAACTGTTTTTT NA NA TRBJ1-4 14 TRBV12-3/TRBV12-4
CASSSLGRDGYEQYF TGTGCCAGCAGCTCGCTGGGCAGGGATGGGTACGAGCAGTACTTC few NA TRBJ2-7 15 TRBV7-9
CAISESLANEKLFF TGTGCCATCAGTGAGTCGTTGGCGAATGAAAAACTGTTTTTT many NA TRBJ1-4 14 TRBV10-3
CASSAETGSNTEAFF TGTGCCAGCAGCGCCGAGACAGGGAGTAACACTGAAGCTTTCTTT many TRBD1 TRBJ1-1 15 TRBV7-2
CASSYSTRRVLVQHF TGTGCCAGCAGTTACTCTACGAGGCGGGTCTTAGTCCAGCATTTT many NA TRBJ1-5 15 TRBV6-2/TRBV6-3
CASSLGQGGNEKLFF TGTGCCAGCAGCTTGGGACAGGGAGGTAATGAAAAACTGTTTTTT many TRBD1 TRBJ1-4 15 TRBV7-2
CASSNPRTANTEAFF TGTGCCAGCAGTAACCCTAGGACAGCGAACACTGAAGCTTTCTTT many NA TRBJ1-1 15 TRBV2
CASSSRTGWEHGYTF TGTGCCAGCAGCTCGAGGACAGGGTGGGAGCATGGCTACACCTTC many TRBD1 TRBJ1-2 15 TRBV7-2
CASSSGQTAGQETQYF TGCGCCAGCAGCTCCGGCCAGACAGCGGGGCAAGAGACCCAGTACTTC NA TRBD2 TRBJ2-5 16 TRBV5-1
CASSYSGSTNTEAFF TGTGCCAGCAGTTACTCAGGGTCAACGAACACTGAAGCTTTCTTT many NA TRBJ1-1 15 TRBV6-5
CASSLGLAGAPYEQYF TGTGCCAGCAGCTTAGGGCTAGCGGGGGCTCCCTACGAGCAGTACTTC many TRBD2 TRBJ2-7 16 TRBV7-2
CASRLAGGTDTQYF TGTGCCAGCAGACTAGCGGGGGGCACAGATACGCAGTATTTT NA TRBD2 TRBJ2-3 14 TRBV2